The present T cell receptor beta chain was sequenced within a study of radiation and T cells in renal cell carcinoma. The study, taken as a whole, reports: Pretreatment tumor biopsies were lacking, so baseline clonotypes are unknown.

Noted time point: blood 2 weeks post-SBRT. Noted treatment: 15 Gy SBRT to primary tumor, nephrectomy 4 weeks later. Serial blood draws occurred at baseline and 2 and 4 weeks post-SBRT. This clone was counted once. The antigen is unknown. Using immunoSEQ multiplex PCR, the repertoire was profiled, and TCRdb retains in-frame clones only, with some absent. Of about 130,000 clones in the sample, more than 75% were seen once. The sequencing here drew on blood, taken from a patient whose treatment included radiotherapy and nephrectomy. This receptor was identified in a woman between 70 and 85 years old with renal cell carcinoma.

The CDR3 DNA reads as TGCGCCAGCAGCTTCCCCGTAGGGTCGAACACCGGGGAGCTGTTTTTT. Protein sequence: CASSFPVGSNTGELFF. The rearrangement uses TRBV5-1 and TRBJ2-2; D call uncertain. Per the germline V gene, CDR1 is SGHRS and CDR2 is YFSETQ. This CDR3 comprises 16 residues. Trimming pared 2 bases from V and 0 bases from J, leaving 11 bases between.